Described below is a single T cell receptor (beta chain) sequence and its context. Its target is not known. The germline gives CDR1 DFQATT, CDR2 SNEGSKA (reference sequence). The CDR3 is 15 amino acids. V lost 3 bases and J lost 11, with 25 bases in between. Each CDR3 protein is one row after TCRdb ran MiXCR on the reads. There are 110,000 to 150,000 distinct CDR3 sequences in the sample; roughly 32% occur only once, and 45% to 55% lies in the top ten. The data originate from a study of T cell repertoires in cytomegalovirus infection. As for the study in general: Indications of both CMV infection and matching HLA type were provided by public TCR beta signatures. Study findings and constraints: Within the response measured ex vivo, HLA-C-restricted CMV-specific TCR beta clonotypes were dominant.

Sequences were derived from CD8+ T cells from cultured PBMCs, sampled from culture after CMV antigen stimulation. The V and J genes are TRBV20-1 and TRBJ1-1; TRBD1 might be the D (6 bases). The receptor was isolated from a human donor in good health (CMV status not recorded). Some clones in this sample may be carry-over from other donors' samples. This CDR3 is CSAREVGQTGGEAFF. CDR3 bases: TGCAGTGCTAGGGAGGTCGGACAGACTGGGGGGGAGGCTTTCTTT.